The entry below gives a single TCR beta chain sequence along with its context. Time point indicated: blood 2 weeks post-SBRT. This sample's treatment: 15 Gy SBRT to primary tumor, nephrectomy 4 weeks later. Using immunoSEQ multiplex PCR, the repertoire was profiled, and TCRdb retains in-frame clones only, with some absent. This sample has some 58,000 clones, with about 80% found just once. The V segment lost 5 bases and the J segment 0 bases; nucleotides outside the gene matches: 1. Germline V gene data show CDR1 as MNHNY and CDR2 as SVGAGI (reference sequence). This CDR3 has 14 amino acids. This sample is drawn from a study of radiation and T cells in renal cell carcinoma.

Sequenced here: blood, sampled from a patient whose treatment included radiotherapy and nephrectomy. The source of this sequence is a man aged 60-69 years with renal cell carcinoma. V is TRBV6-6 and J is TRBJ1-1; 9 bases are shared with TRBD1. This chain's CDR3 is CASSRDRVNTEAFF. The CDR3 DNA follows: TGTGCCAGCAGTCGGGACAGGGTGAACACTGAAGCTTTCTTT.